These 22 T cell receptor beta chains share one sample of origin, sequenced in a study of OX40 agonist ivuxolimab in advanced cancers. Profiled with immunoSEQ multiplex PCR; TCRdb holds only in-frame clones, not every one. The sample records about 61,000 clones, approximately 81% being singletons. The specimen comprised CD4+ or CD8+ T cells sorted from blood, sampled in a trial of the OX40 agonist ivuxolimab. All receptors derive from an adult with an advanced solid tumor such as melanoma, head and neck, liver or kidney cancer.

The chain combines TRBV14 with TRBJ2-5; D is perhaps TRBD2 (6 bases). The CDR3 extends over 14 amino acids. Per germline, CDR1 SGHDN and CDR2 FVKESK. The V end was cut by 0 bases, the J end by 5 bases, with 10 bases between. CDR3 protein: CASSQDFGRETQYF. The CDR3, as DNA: TGTGCCAGCAGCCAAGATTTTGGGAGGGAGACCCAGTACTTC.

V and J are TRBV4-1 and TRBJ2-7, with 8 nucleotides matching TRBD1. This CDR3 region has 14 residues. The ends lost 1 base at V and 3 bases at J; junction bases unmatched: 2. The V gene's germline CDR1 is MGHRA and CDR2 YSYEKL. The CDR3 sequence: CASSQGDRGYEQYF. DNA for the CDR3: TGCGCCAGCAGCCAAGGAGACAGGGGCTACGAGCAGTACTTC.

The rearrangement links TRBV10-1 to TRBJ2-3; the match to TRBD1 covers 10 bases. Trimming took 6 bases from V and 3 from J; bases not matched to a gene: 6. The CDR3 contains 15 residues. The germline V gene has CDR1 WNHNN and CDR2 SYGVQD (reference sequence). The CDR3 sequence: CASRSGTGETDTQYF. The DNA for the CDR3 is TGCGCCAGCAGGTCAGGGACAGGGGAAACAGATACGCAGTATTTT.

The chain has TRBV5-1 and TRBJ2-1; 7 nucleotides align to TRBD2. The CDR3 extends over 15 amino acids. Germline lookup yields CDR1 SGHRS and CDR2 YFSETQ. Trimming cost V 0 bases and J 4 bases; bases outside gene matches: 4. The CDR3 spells CASSLDAGEYNEQFF. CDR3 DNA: TGCGCCAGCAGCTTGGACGCGGGAGAGTACAATGAGCAGTTCTTC.

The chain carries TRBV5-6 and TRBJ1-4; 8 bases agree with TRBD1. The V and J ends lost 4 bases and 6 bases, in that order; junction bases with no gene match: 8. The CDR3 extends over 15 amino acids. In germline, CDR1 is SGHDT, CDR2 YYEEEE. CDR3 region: CASSPQEDRDEKLFF. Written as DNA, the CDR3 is TGTGCCAGCAGCCCTCAAGAGGACAGGGATGAAAAACTGTTTTTT.

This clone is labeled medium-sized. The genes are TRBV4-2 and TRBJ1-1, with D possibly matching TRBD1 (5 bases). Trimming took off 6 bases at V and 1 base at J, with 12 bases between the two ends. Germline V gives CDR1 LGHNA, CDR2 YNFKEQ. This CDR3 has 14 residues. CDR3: CASSQPGTNTEAFF. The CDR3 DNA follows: TGTGCCAGCAGTCAACCGGGGACGAACACTGAAGCTTTCTTT.

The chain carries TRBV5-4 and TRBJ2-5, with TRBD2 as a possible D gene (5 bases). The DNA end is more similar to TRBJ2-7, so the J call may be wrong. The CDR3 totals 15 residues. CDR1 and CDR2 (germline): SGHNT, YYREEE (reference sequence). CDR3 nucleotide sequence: TGTGCCAGCAGCTTGGGCAGCGGATCTGACTACGAGCAGTACTTC. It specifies CASSLGSGSDYEQYF.

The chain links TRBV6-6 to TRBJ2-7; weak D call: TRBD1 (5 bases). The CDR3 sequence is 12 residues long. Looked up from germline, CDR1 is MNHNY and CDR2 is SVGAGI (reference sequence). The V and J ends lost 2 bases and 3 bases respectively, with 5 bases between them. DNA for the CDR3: TGTGCCAGCAGTTACGACAGCTACGAGCAGTACTTC. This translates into CASSYDSYEQYF.

The CDR3 DNA reads TGTGCCACGGTTTCGGACGTAAACCAAAACATTCAGTACTTC. Translating it yields CATVSDVNQNIQYF. The gene calls are TRBV6-1 and TRBJ2-4, with D hard to call. V lost 10 bases and J lost 5, with 18 bases in between. This CDR3 is built from 14 residues. Germline CDR1 and CDR2: MNHNS and SASEGT.

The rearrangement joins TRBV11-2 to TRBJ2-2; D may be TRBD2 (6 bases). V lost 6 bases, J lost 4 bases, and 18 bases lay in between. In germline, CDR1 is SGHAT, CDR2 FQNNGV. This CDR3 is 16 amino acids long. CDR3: CASRRRVAESTGELFF. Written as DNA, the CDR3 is TGTGCCAGCAGACGGAGAGTAGCGGAGAGCACCGGGGAGCTGTTTTTT.

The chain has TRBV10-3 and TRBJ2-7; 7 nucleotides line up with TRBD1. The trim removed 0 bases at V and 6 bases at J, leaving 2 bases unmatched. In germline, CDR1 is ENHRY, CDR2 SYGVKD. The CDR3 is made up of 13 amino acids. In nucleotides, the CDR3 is TGTGCCATCAGTGAGTCTAACAGGGGCGAGCAGTACTTC. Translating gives CAISESNRGEQYF.

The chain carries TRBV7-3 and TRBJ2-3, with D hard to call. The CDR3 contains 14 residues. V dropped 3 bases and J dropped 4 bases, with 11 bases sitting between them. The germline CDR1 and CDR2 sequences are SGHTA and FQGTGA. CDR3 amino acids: CASSFRSAPDTQYF. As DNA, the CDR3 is TGTGCCAGCAGCTTCAGGTCGGCCCCAGATACGCAGTATTTT.

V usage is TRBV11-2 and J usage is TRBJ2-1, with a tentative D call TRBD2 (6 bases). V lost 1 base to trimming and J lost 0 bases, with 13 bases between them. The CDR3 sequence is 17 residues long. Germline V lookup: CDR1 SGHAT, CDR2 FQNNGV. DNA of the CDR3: TGTGCCAGCAGCTTAGGTAGGCGGGATAGCTCCTACAATGAGCAGTTCTTC. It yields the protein CASSLGRRDSSYNEQFF.

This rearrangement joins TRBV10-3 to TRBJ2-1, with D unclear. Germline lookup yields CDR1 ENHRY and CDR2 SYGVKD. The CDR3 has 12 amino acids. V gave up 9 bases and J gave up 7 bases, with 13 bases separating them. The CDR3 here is CAIMTPPNEQFF. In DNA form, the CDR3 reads TGTGCCATTATGACTCCCCCGAATGAGCAGTTCTTC.

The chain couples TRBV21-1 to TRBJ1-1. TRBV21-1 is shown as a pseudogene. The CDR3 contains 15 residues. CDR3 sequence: CASSKGGRRRTEAFF. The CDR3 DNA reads TGTGCCAGCAGCAAAGGAGGGCGGCGGAGGACTGAAGCTTTCTTT.

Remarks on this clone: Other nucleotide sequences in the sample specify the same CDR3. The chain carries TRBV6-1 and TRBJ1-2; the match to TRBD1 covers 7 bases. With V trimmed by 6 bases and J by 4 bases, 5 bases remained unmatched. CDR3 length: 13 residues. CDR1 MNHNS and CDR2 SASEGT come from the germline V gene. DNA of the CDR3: TGTGCCAGCAGCCGGGACAGAACCTATGGCTACACCTTC. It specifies CASSRDRTYGYTF.

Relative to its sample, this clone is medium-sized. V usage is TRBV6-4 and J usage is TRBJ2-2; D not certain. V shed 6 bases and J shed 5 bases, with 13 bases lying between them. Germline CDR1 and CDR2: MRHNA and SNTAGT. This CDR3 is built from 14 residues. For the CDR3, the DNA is TGTGCCAGCAGCCTTGGGCCGCAGACCGGGGAGCTGTTTTTT. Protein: CASSLGPQTGELFF.

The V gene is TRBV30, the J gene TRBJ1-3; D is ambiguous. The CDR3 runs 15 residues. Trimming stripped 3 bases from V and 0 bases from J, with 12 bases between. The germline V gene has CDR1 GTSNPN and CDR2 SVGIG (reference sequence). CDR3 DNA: TGTGCCTGGAGCCTACAGCGGGCCTCTGGAAACACCATATATTTT. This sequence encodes CAWSLQRASGNTIYF.

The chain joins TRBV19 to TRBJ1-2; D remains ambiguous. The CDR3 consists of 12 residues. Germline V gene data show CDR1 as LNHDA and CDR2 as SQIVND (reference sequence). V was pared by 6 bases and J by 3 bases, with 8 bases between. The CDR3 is CASSLRDYGYTF. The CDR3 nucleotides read TGTGCCAGTAGCCTGAGGGACTATGGCTACACCTTC.

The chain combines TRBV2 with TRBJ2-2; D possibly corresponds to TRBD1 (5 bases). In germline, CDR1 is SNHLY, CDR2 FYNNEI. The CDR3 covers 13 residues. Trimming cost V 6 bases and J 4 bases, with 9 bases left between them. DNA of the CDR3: TGTGCCAGCAGAAAGGACACCACCGGGGAGCTGTTTTTT. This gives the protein CASRKDTTGELFF.

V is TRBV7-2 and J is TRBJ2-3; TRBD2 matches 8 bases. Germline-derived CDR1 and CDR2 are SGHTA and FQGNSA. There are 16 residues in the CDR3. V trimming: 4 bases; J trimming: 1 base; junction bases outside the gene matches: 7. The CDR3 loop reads CASSSPPGGGTDTQYF. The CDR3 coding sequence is TGTGCCAGCAGCTCCCCTCCGGGGGGGGGCACAGATACGCAGTATTTT.

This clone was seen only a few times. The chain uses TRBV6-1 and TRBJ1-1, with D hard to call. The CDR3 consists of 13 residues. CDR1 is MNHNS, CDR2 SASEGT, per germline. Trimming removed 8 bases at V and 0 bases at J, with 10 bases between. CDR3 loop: CASLDLVNTEAFF. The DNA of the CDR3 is TGTGCCAGCCTAGATTTAGTGAACACTGAAGCTTTCTTT.